The clone carrying this T cell receptor beta chain was picked up many times. The data are from a study of T cells in Graves' hyperthyroidism and ophthalmopathy. CDR3 length: 9 amino acids. V was pared by 7 bases and J by 8 bases, with 5 bases between. Germline CDR1 reads LGHDT; CDR2 reads YNNKEL (reference sequence). Each patient was aged 18 to 65 and had newly diagnosed hyperthyroidism of under 2 months' duration. Diagnostic decisions used clinical symptoms, serum thyroxine and TRAb, thyroid ultrasound and orbital computed tomography. TCR beta CDR3 region amplification was performed from RNA transcripts. Using the HTBI primer set, a first-round RT-PCR was run on the TCR CDR3. TCRdb re-analysed the multiplex PCR reads in MiXCR, keeping a single row per CDR3 protein. The sample yields hundreds of thousands of distinct CDR3 sequences, under 15% seen once.

The origin of this receptor is a woman younger than 35 with Graves' hyperthyroidism. Sequenced input: blood. V is TRBV3-1 and J is TRBJ1-2; D call uncertain. Here the CDR3 DNA reads TGTGCCAGCAACGGCGGCTACACCTTC. Protein product: CASNGGYTF.